The 25 T cell receptor beta chains below come from one sample, sequenced in a study of regulatory T cells in long-lasting Graves disease. Indicated time point: newly diagnosed GD, antithyroid drugs for less than 3 months. Generation of the TCR library employed RNA extracted from PBMCs. Arm-PCR of CDR3 regions and iRepertoire HTBI primers were used to build TCR beta libraries. MiXCR, applied by TCRdb to the multiplex PCR reads, yields one record per CDR3 protein. This sample carries hundreds of thousands of distinct CDR3 sequences, about 15% of them seen once, and the ten largest clones take 20% to 25%. In addition, the sample was reused for a study of T cells in Graves' hyperthyroidism and ophthalmopathy.

The sequencing used peripheral blood mononuclear cells (PBMCs), collected at new diagnosis, from a patient treated with antithyroid drugs. The origin of the receptors is a woman aged 35-65 years with Graves disease.

The genes are TRBV5-6 and TRBJ1-1; no firm D call. Germline assignment: CDR1 SGHDT and CDR2 YYEEEE. This CDR3 contains 14 residues. V lost 2 bases to trimming and J lost 6 bases, with 14 bases between them. The CDR3 nucleotides are TGTGCCAGCAGCTTCCGTTCGGGAGGTTCTGAAGCTTTCTTT. Translating it yields CASSFRSGGSEAFF.

The chain recombines TRBV28 with TRBJ2-3; TRBD1 is a possible D gene (6 bases). The J call is uncertain, as TRBJ2-7 better fits the DNA end. CDR3 size: 13 residues. Per the germline V gene, CDR1 is MDHEN and CDR2 is SYDVKM. The CDR3 reads CASCGTPFYEQYF. CDR3 DNA sequence: TGTGCCTCTTGTGGGACACCTTTTTACGAGCAGTACTTC.

The J gene is TRBJ1-4, the V gene TRBV7-6; D is unresolved. Germline CDR1 and CDR2: SGHVS and FNYEAQ. V gave up 0 bases and J gave up 0 bases, with 5 bases separating them. The CDR3 sequence is 15 residues long. CDR3 residues: CASSLAVATNEKLFF. CDR3 nucleotides: TGTGCCAGCAGCTTAGCGGTAGCAACTAATGAAAAACTGTTTTTT.

This clonotype occurred a few times. This chain connects TRBV20-1 to TRBJ2-3; possibly TRBD1 or TRBD2 for D (7 bases each). CDR1 DFQATT and CDR2 SNEGSKA come from the germline V gene (reference sequence). The CDR3 covers 15 residues. V dropped 4 bases and J dropped 6 bases, with 20 bases sitting between them. The CDR3 region is CSANGGTVRGDTQYF. The CDR3 DNA follows: TGCAGTGCTAACGGGGGGACAGTCCGGGGGGATACGCAGTATTTT.

This clonotype was recorded at least ten times. V gene TRBV20-1 combines with J gene TRBJ1-2; 8 nucleotides line up with TRBD1. CDR3 length: 14 residues. V was clipped by 5 bases and J by 7 bases; unmatched bases: 12. The V gene's germline CDR1 is DFQATT and CDR2 SNEGSKA (reference sequence). The CDR3 coding sequence is TGCAGTGCTTCAGGGGGCGCGTCTGCCCGTGGCTACACCTTC. This encodes CSASGGASARGYTF.

This clonotype was detected ten times or more. The J gene is TRBJ1-5, the V gene TRBV6-2 or TRBV6-3, with TRBD1 as a possible D gene (5 bases). This CDR3 has 12 residues. From germline, CDR1 is MNHEY and CDR2 SVGEGT. V was cut by 6 bases and J by 4 bases, with 7 bases left in between. The CDR3 DNA follows: TGTGCCAGCAGGGACACGAATCAGCCCCAGCATTTT. Protein sequence: CASRDTNQPQHF.

The chain joins TRBV6-2 or TRBV6-3 to TRBJ1-4, with 7 bases lining up with TRBD1. J was trimmed by 3 bases and V by 8 bases; bases with no gene match: 3. Germline CDR1 reads MNHEY; CDR2 reads SVGEGT. This CDR3 region has 13 residues. This chain's CDR3 is CASVDRSNEKLFF. The CDR3 DNA is TGTGCCAGCGTGGACAGGTCTAATGAAAAACTGTTTTTT.

This clonotype was counted at least ten times. The gene calls are TRBV28 and TRBJ1-3, with unresolved D. This CDR3 spans 15 amino acids. Looked up from germline, CDR1 is MDHEN and CDR2 is SYDVKM. The V end lost 4 bases, the J end lost 0 bases, and 10 bases lay between the germline ends. The CDR3 DNA is TGTGCCAGCAGTTGGGTACCGAGCTCTGGAAACACCATATATTTT. It codes for CASSWVPSSGNTIYF.

This clonotype was detected a few times. The V gene is TRBV5-4, the J gene TRBJ2-3; 9 nucleotides line up with TRBD2. The CDR3 is made up of 14 amino acids. In germline, CDR1 is SGHNT, CDR2 YYREEE (reference sequence). With 2 bases clipped from V and 6 bases from J, the junction kept 4 bases outside the gene matches. The CDR3 bases are TGTGCCAGCAGCTTTGTTACTAGCGGGGATACGCAGTATTTT. This gives the protein CASSFVTSGDTQYF.

In this sample, this clonotype turned up many times. This sequence joins TRBV7-3 and TRBJ2-1; D could derive from TRBD1 or TRBD2 (6 bases each). This CDR3 has 14 residues. The ends were cut back, 5 bases at V and 2 bases at J, with 10 bases in the middle. CDR1 is SGHTA and CDR2 is FQGTGA in the germline V gene. CDR3 protein: CASSAGEAYNEQFF. CDR3 in DNA: TGTGCCAGCAGCGCAGGGGAGGCCTACAATGAGCAGTTCTTC.

This clonotype has only a few counts. The rearrangement joins TRBV20-1 to TRBJ2-7, with TRBD2 matching 12 bases. Looked up from germline, CDR1 is DFQATT and CDR2 is SNEGSKA (reference sequence). Trimming removed 3 bases from V and 4 bases from J; junction bases left unmatched: 4. The CDR3 loop spans 14 amino acids. The CDR3 bases are TGCAGTGCTAGGGCGACTAGCGGGGGATACGAGCAGTACTTC. The encoded protein is CSARATSGGYEQYF.

This chain connects TRBV28 to TRBJ2-7, with 11 nucleotides matching TRBD2. Trimming took 2 bases from V and 6 from J; bases not matched to a gene: 6. From germline, CDR1 is MDHEN and CDR2 SYDVKM. CDR3 length: 15 residues. DNA of the CDR3: TGTGCCAGCAGTTTAGTACTAGCGGGAGCGGGCGAGCAGTACTTC. Its translation: CASSLVLAGAGEQYF.

This clonotype was detected a few times. The rearrangement uses TRBV6-5 and TRBJ2-3; 8 bases match TRBD1. Germline trimming cut 0 bases from V and 4 bases from J; bases unmatched to any gene: 6. CDR3 length: 16 amino acids. Germline V gives CDR1 MNHEY, CDR2 SVGAGI. The DNA of the CDR3 is TGTGCCAGCAGTTACTCTAGGACAGGGATCCCAGATACGCAGTATTTT. It translates to CASSYSRTGIPDTQYF.

The CDR3 coding sequence is TGTGCCATCACCGCTGACAGCCGCTATGGCTACACCTTC. Its protein product is CAITADSRYGYTF. The chain is built from TRBV10-3 and TRBJ1-2; D may be TRBD1 (5 bases). Germline V gives CDR1 ENHRY, CDR2 SYGVKD. This CDR3 is built from 13 residues. The ends were cut back, 7 bases at V and 4 bases at J, with 13 bases in the middle.

This clonotype was counted between two and nine times. CDR3 in amino acids: CSARDRLGLETQYF. Here the CDR3 DNA reads TGCAGTGCTAGAGATCGACTGGGGTTAGAGACCCAGTACTTC. The rearrangement uses TRBV20-1 and TRBJ2-5; no clear D. Per the germline V gene, CDR1 is DFQATT and CDR2 is SNEGSKA (reference sequence). V lost 0 bases and J lost 4, with 12 bases in between. This CDR3 contains 14 residues.

The chain uses TRBV5-5 and TRBJ2-2; 8 bases match TRBD2. Germline V CDR1 and CDR2: SGHKS, YYEKEE (reference sequence). The CDR3 extends over 16 amino acids. The V and J ends lost 1 base and 4 bases, in that order; junction bases with no gene match: 6. The CDR3 is CASSLWAGGATGELFF. In nucleotides, the CDR3 is TGTGCCAGCAGCTTGTGGGCCGGGGGGGCCACCGGGGAGCTGTTTTTT.

This clonotype was found many times. The chain is built from TRBV12-3 or TRBV12-4 and TRBJ1-2, with no clear D. This CDR3 spans 14 amino acids. Trimming removed 1 base at V and 3 bases at J, with 9 bases between. The CDR3 loop reads CASSLGRRDYGYTF. In nucleotides, the CDR3 is TGTGCCAGCAGTTTAGGTCGCCGAGACTATGGCTACACCTTC.

In this sample, this clonotype turned up many times. The chain links TRBV11-2 to TRBJ2-1; no firm D call. The V end was cut by 1 base, the J end by 9 bases, with 4 bases between. Germline CDR1 SGHAT, CDR2 FQNNGV. The CDR3 runs to 11 residues. CDR3 coding DNA: TGTGCCAGCAGCTTAGCGGCTGAGCAGTTCTTC. This gives the protein CASSLAAEQFF.

In this sample, this clonotype turned up many times. The CDR3 nucleotides read TGTGCCAGCTCACCGTCCTCCGGAGAGGAGACCCAGTACTTC. The encoded protein is CASSPSSGEETQYF. The chain employs TRBV18 and TRBJ2-5; D call uncertain. Germline lookup yields CDR1 KGHSH and CDR2 LQKENI. The CDR3 is 14 residues long. V shed 3 bases and J shed 5 bases, with 13 bases lying between them.

This clonotype has ten or more counts. Germline is not matched at one junction end, which may reflect a read error. This chain joins TRBV28 and TRBJ1-6, with D possibly being TRBD1 (5 bases). Looked up from germline, CDR1 is MDHEN and CDR2 is SYDVKM. This CDR3 region has 13 residues. CDR3 amino acids: CATTPGYSSPLHF. The CDR3 bases are TGTGCCACCACTCCAGGGTATAGTTCACCCCTCCACTTT.

The CDR3 nucleotides are TGTGCCAGCAGGGCAGGGGGTCCCCTCCACTTT. As protein: CASRAGGPLHF. This chain links TRBV12-3 or TRBV12-4 with TRBJ1-6; 7 nucleotides agree with TRBD1. The CDR3 length is 11 residues. The junction had 3 bases not matched to a gene; V was cut back by 6 bases and J by 13 bases.

The rearrangement joins TRBV19 to TRBJ1-2; TRBD1 might be the D (5 bases). The CDR3 sequence is 14 residues long. CDR1 and CDR2 from the germline V gene are LNHDA and SQIVND (reference sequence). V shed 11 bases and J shed 5 bases, with 21 bases lying between them. CDR3 protein: CASGGGKTFYGYTF. The CDR3 DNA reads as TGTGCCTCCGGGGGTGGCAAAACATTTTATGGCTACACCTTC.

CDR3 amino acids: CASKRTGGEYNEQFF. In DNA, the CDR3 is TGTGCCAGCAAAAGGACAGGAGGAGAGTACAATGAGCAGTTCTTC. The V and J genes are TRBV9 and TRBJ2-1, with TRBD1 identical over 7 bases. The CDR3 spans 15 residues. Trimming cost V 6 bases and J 4 bases; bases outside gene matches: 10. The germline gives CDR1 SGDLS, CDR2 YYNGEE.

There are a few counts of this clonotype. CDR3 sequence (DNA): TGTGCCAGTAGCCCGACGCAGGGAGCTTCACCCCTCCACTTT. Translation: CASSPTQGASPLHF. This chain connects TRBV19 to TRBJ1-6; possibly TRBD1 for D (5 bases). Trimming cost V 6 bases and J 9 bases, with 15 bases left between them. The CDR3 is 14 residues long. CDR1 LNHDA and CDR2 SQIVND come from the germline V gene (reference sequence).

On this clonotype itself: At one end, the junction sequence differs from germline, possibly due to a read error. The chain employs TRBV15 and TRBJ1-2; D possibly corresponds to TRBD1 (6 bases). CDR1 LNHNV and CDR2 YYDKDF come from the germline V gene (reference sequence). The CDR3 totals 14 residues. The CDR3 here is CASSTGRGNYGYTF. CDR3 bases: TGTGCCTCCAGCACAGGCAGGGGAAACTATGGCTACACCTTC.